One sample yielded the 20 T cell receptor beta chains listed below, sequenced in a study of T cell repertoires in cytomegalovirus infection. TCRdb independently ran MiXCR on the reads; one entry per CDR3 protein. The data contain approximately 120,000 distinct CDR3 sequences, approximately 30% of them singletons. Antigen specificity for these receptors is unknown. The source was CD8+ T cells from cultured PBMCs, collected from culture after CMV antigen stimulation. These receptor sequences come from a human donor in good health (CMV status not recorded). Some clones in this sample may be carry-over from other donors' samples.

There are a few counts of this clonotype. The gene calls are TRBV10-3 and TRBJ2-1; 11 bases map to TRBD2. V gave up 3 bases and J gave up 6 bases; unmatched junction bases: 7. Germline V CDR1 and CDR2: ENHRY, SYGVKD. This CDR3 has 16 residues. In DNA, the CDR3 is TGTGCCATCAGTGAACCGGGACTAGCGGCGGGCAATGAGCAGTTCTTC. Its translation: CAISEPGLAAGNEQFF.

There are many counts of this clonotype. The rearrangement joins TRBV7-9 to TRBJ1-1, with 11 nucleotides matching TRBD1. Germline CDR1 SEHNR, CDR2 FQNEAQ (reference sequence). Trimming cost V 5 bases and J 1 base; bases outside gene matches: 9. This CDR3 spans 17 amino acids. The CDR3 DNA follows: TGTGCCAGCAGCCCCACGTGGGACAGGGGGTCGAACACTGAAGCTTTCTTT. Protein product: CASSPTWDRGSNTEAFF.

This clonotype was seen repeatedly, ten times or more. The chain carries TRBV7-8 and TRBJ2-2; 10 nucleotides agree with TRBD2. The CDR3 is 18 amino acids. J lost 4 bases, V lost 5 bases, and 13 bases had no gene match. Germline CDR1 is SGHVS and CDR2 is FQNEAQ. Written as DNA, the CDR3 is TGTGCCAGCAGCCCCGGGAGAGCGGGGGGGCCGGGCACCGGGGAGCTGTTTTTT. Protein product: CASSPGRAGGPGTGELFF.

In its sample, this clonotype was seen a few times. The chain recombines TRBV7-2 with TRBJ1-6, with 12 bases that match TRBD1. In germline, CDR1 is SGHTA, CDR2 FQGNSA. Losses at the gene ends were 4 bases for V and 5 bases for J; bases not matched to a gene: 3. CDR3 size: 16 residues. The CDR3 reads CASSWGQGADNSPLHF. CDR3 DNA: TGTGCCAGCAGCTGGGGACAGGGGGCCGATAATTCACCCCTCCACTTT.

This clonotype showed up just a few times. The V call is TRBV7-3, the J call TRBJ2-1; TRBD1 agrees at 7 bases. Germline CDR1 reads SGHTA; CDR2 reads FQGTGA. The ends lost 5 bases at V and 4 bases at J; junction bases unmatched: 8. The CDR3 consists of 15 residues. CDR3 nucleotide sequence: TGTGCCAGCAGCATGACAGGGAGCCTATACAATGAGCAGTTCTTC. Protein: CASSMTGSLYNEQFF.

This rearrangement joins TRBV4-1 to TRBJ2-5; 12 bases align to TRBD2. Germline CDR1 is MGHRA and CDR2 is YSYEKL. V lost 4 bases and J lost 3; bases outside the gene matches: 6. There are 16 residues in the CDR3. CDR3 loop: CASSRGLAGPEETQYF. The CDR3 DNA is TGCGCCAGCAGCCGCGGACTAGCGGGGCCCGAAGAGACCCAGTACTTC.

The table lists this clonotype with many counts. The V gene is TRBV7-6, the J gene TRBJ1-5, with D hard to call. There are 13 residues in the CDR3. Trimming pared 5 bases from V and 5 bases from J, leaving 10 bases between. The germline V gene encodes CDR1 SGHVS and CDR2 FNYEAQ. CDR3 region: CASSQTVDQPQHF. CDR3 coding DNA: TGTGCCAGCAGCCAAACAGTGGATCAGCCCCAGCATTTT.

The chain is built from TRBV4-3 and TRBJ2-3; TRBD2 matches at 10 bases. The V gene's germline CDR1 is LGHNA and CDR2 YSLEER. V gave up 0 bases and J gave up 3 bases; unmatched junction bases: 6. The CDR3 extends over 17 amino acids. CDR3 sequence: CASSQDPPGLATDTQYF. The CDR3 DNA reads TGCGCCAGCAGCCAAGACCCTCCGGGACTAGCGACAGATACGCAGTATTTT.

CDR3 protein: CAIGQGMNTEAFF. In nucleotides, the CDR3 is TGTGCCATCGGACAGGGAATGAACACTGAAGCTTTCTTT. This chain joins TRBV10-3 and TRBJ1-1, with 8 bases aligning to TRBD1. CDR3 length equals 13 residues. CDR1 is ENHRY, CDR2 SYGVKD, per germline. V lost 8 bases, J lost 0 bases, and 2 bases stayed unmatched.

This chain joins TRBV6-2 or TRBV6-3 and TRBJ2-7; TRBD2 agrees at 7 bases. The ends lost 5 bases at V and 2 bases at J; junction bases unmatched: 9. Germline V gene lookup returns CDR1 MNHEY and CDR2 SVGEGT. There are 15 residues in the CDR3. The CDR3 protein is CASSPRGDLPYEQYF. The CDR3 nucleotides are TGTGCCAGCAGTCCCCGGGGGGACCTACCCTACGAGCAGTACTTC.

This chain links TRBV6-4 with TRBJ2-7; unclear D gene. Trimming stripped 3 bases from V and 2 bases from J, with 14 bases between. The CDR3 covers 15 residues. CDR1 and CDR2 from the germline V gene are MRHNA and SNTAGT. CDR3 sequence: CASSEDLGRTYEQYF. CDR3 nucleotide sequence: TGTGCCAGCAGTGAAGATTTGGGCAGAACCTACGAGCAGTACTTC.

The chain links TRBV7-9 to TRBJ1-2; 12 bases agree with TRBD1. The germline CDR1 and CDR2 sequences are SEHNR and FQNEAQ (reference sequence). J was trimmed by 8 bases and V by 5 bases; bases with no gene match: 3. The CDR3 spans 13 residues. Here the CDR3 DNA reads TGTGCCAGCAGCCTGGGACAGGGGGCAGGCTACACCTTC. It specifies CASSLGQGAGYTF.

The chain recombines TRBV7-6 with TRBJ1-6, with a possible D match to TRBD1 (6 bases). This CDR3 comprises 15 residues. Germline assignment: CDR1 SGHVS and CDR2 FNYEAQ. V lost 4 bases and J lost 8, with 15 bases in between. The DNA of the CDR3 is TGTGCCAGCAGCTCCATCGGGGGGGCTGATTCACCCCTCCACTTT. It specifies CASSSIGGADSPLHF.

The sample holds a few counts of this clonotype. V gene TRBV28 combines with J gene TRBJ2-7; 7 nucleotides line up with TRBD1. This CDR3 is 16 amino acids long. V dropped 4 bases and J dropped 4; count of bases not matched to a gene: 13. Germline CDR1 MDHEN, CDR2 SYDVKM. This CDR3 is CASSYLGQRSPYEQYF. CDR3 bases: TGTGCCAGCAGTTATCTGGGACAGCGGTCCCCATACGAGCAGTACTTC. Drawing the rest from reference TRBV28 and TRBJ2-7, the complete variable domain is DVKVTQSSRYLVKRTGEKVFLECVQDMDHENMFWYRQDPGLGLRLIYFSYDVKMKEKGDIPEGYSVSREKKERFSLILESASTNQTSMYLCASSYLGQRSPYEQYFGPGTRLTVT.

This clonotype was seen a few times. This rearrangement joins TRBV7-9 to TRBJ2-2; D gene unclear. Germline values: CDR1 SEHNR, CDR2 FQNEAQ (reference sequence). Between the trimmed V and J ends, which lost 4 bases and 1 base, there was a span of 10 bases. The CDR3 has 15 amino acids. DNA of the CDR3: TGTGCCAGCAGCTCGATGCGAGGGAACACCGGGGAGCTGTTTTTT. Translated: CASSSMRGNTGELFF.

The gene calls are TRBV20-1 and TRBJ2-1; 9 positions agree with TRBD2. Looked up from germline, CDR1 is DFQATT and CDR2 is SNEGSKA (reference sequence). The trim removed 5 bases at V and 7 bases at J, leaving 9 bases unmatched. The CDR3 runs to 14 residues. The CDR3 DNA sequence: TGCAGTGCTCCATCCGCGGGGGGGGGAAATGAGCAGTTCTTC. The encoded protein is CSAPSAGGGNEQFF.

The chain carries TRBV2 and TRBJ1-2; D is possibly TRBD1 (5 bases). CDR3 size: 12 residues. The V gene's germline CDR1 is SNHLY and CDR2 FYNNEI. V was shortened by 2 bases and J by 8 bases, with 9 bases between the two germline ends. The CDR3 reads CASSERQSGYTF. DNA of the CDR3: TGTGCCAGCAGTGAACGACAGTCAGGCTACACCTTC.

The chain joins TRBV19 to TRBJ1-1; D is unclear. This CDR3 contains 15 residues. Germline-derived CDR1 and CDR2 are LNHDA and SQIVND (reference sequence). V was cut by 0 bases and J by 2 bases, with 10 bases left in between. CDR3 bases: TGTGCCAGTAGTATAGAGATCACGGTAAACACTGAAGCTTTCTTT. It yields the protein CASSIEITVNTEAFF.

Here the CDR3 reads CAAEAGTLNTEAFF. CDR3 in DNA: TGTGCCGCCGAAGCCGGGACTTTGAACACTGAAGCTTTCTTT. This chain joins TRBV10-3 and TRBJ1-1; a possible D gene is TRBD1 (5 bases). Germline CDR1 is ENHRY and CDR2 is SYGVKD. The CDR3 length is 14 residues. The germline V and J ends were trimmed by 11 bases and 0 bases, with 16 bases remaining between them.

This clonotype was seen a few times. The V and J genes are TRBV11-2 and TRBJ1-2, with a weak D call TRBD1 (6 bases). CDR1 is SGHAT, CDR2 FQNNGV, per germline. Trimming cost V 0 bases and J 4 bases, with 12 bases left between them. The CDR3 totals 15 residues. Here the CDR3 reads CASSLEQGPVYGYTF. Here the CDR3 DNA reads TGTGCCAGCAGCTTAGAACAGGGCCCGGTCTATGGCTACACCTTC.